These T cell receptor beta chains were read from a single sample in a study of T cells in Graves' hyperthyroidism and ophthalmopathy. TCRdb re-derived calls from the multiplex PCR reads in MiXCR, one entry per CDR3 protein. The data show 300,000 to 450,000 distinct CDR3 sequences, around 13% seen once. The sample taken for sequencing was blood. Receptor source: a woman aged 25-40 years with Graves' ophthalmopathy. Both conserved end residues are part of each CDR3. A D gene is named only where the DNA matches it firmly. Not every row has a clone size; where given, it reads once, few, many or a size class.

J	V	D	size	CDR3	DNA
TRBJ1-5	TRBV12-3/TRBV12-4	TRBD1	many	CASSWGQGVQPQHF	TGTGCCAGCAGTTGGGGACAGGGGGTTCAGCCCCAGCATTTT
TRBJ2-1	TRBV28	.	many	CASSPPRLVLGEQFF	TGTGCCAGCAGTCCCCCCCGACTAGTCTTAGGTGAGCAGTTCTTC
TRBJ1-4	TRBV29-1	.	.	CSAAKGTGSTGLFF	TGCAGCGCTGCAAAAGGGACCGGGTCTACGGGTCTGTTTTTT
TRBJ2-1	TRBV24-1	TRBD2	many	CATSEGLAGDTAEQFF	TGTGCCACCAGTGAGGGACTAGCGGGGGATACGGCTGAGCAGTTCTTC
TRBJ1-2	TRBV18	TRBD1	many	CASSPWPTGVSYGYTF	TGTGCCAGCTCACCATGGCCGACAGGGGTTAGCTATGGCTACACCTTC
TRBJ1-2	TRBV9	.	few	CASSVVLNYGYTF	TGTGCCAGCAGCGTAGTTTTAAACTATGGCTACACCTTC
TRBJ1-1	TRBV30	.	many	CAWDLQGQLNTEAFF	TGTGCCTGGGACCTACAGGGACAACTGAACACTGAAGCTTTCTTT
TRBJ2-7	TRBV13	.	many	CASSSLGGGHASSYEQYF	TGTGCCAGCAGCTCACTGGGGGGGGGCCACGCCAGCTCCTACGAGCAGTACTTC
TRBJ1-1	TRBV28	TRBD1	.	CASSPPGTGSTEAFF	TGTGCCAGCAGTCCTCCCGGGACAGGCTCAACTGAAGCTTTCTTT
TRBJ1-2	TRBV10-3	.	many	CAISESGRNYGYTF	TGTGCCATCAGTGAGTCCGGACGGAACTATGGCTACACCTTC
TRBJ2-3	TRBV20-1	.	many	CSARVSDKSTDTQYF	TGCAGTGCTAGAGTCTCGGACAAGAGCACAGATACGCAGTATTTT
TRBJ2-7	TRBV5-1	.	many	CASRPGLTSSYEQYF	TGCGCCAGCAGACCGGGACTCACCAGCTCCTACGAGCAGTACTTC
TRBJ2-3	TRBV6-1	.	many	CASSEWGAGPSTDTQYF	TGTGCCAGCAGTGAATGGGGGGCAGGGCCTAGCACAGATACGCAGTATTTT
TRBJ2-6	TRBV10-3	.	many	CAITPGVESGANVLTF	TGTGCCATCACCCCAGGGGTCGAGTCTGGGGCCAACGTCCTGACTTTC
TRBJ2-3	TRBV11-2	.	many	CASGINTDTQYF	TGTGCCAGCGGTATAAACACAGATACGCAGTATTTT
TRBJ2-5	TRBV6-5	TRBD2	many	CASSYSGTSGAQARETQYF	TGTGCCAGCAGTTACTCAGGGACTAGCGGGGCCCAAGCTAGAGAGACCCAGTACTTC
TRBJ2-1	TRBV13	.	many	CASSETQRSLANEQFF	TGTGCCAGCAGCGAGACCCAACGATCTCTCGCCAATGAGCAGTTCTTC
TRBJ2-7	TRBV10-3	.	.	CAISVSGYEQYF	TGTGCCATCAGTGTGTCTGGCTACGAGCAGTACTTC
TRBJ1-1	TRBV29-1	TRBD1	.	CSVDLTGGFMSNTEAFF	TGCAGCGTTGATCTGACAGGGGGCTTTATGTCGAACACTGAAGCTTTCTTT
TRBJ1-2	TRBV5-6	.	many	CASSLIGRDYGYTF	TGTGCCAGCAGCTTGATCGGCAGGGACTATGGCTACACCTTC
TRBJ2-2	TRBV5-1	.	many	CASSLALGSTGELFF	TGCGCCAGCAGCTTGGCTTTGGGCAGCACCGGGGAGCTGTTTTTT
TRBJ2-2	TRBV5-4	TRBD2	.	CASSYGGAGTGELFF	TGTGCCAGCAGCTACGGGGGGGCGGGGACCGGGGAGCTGTTTTTT
TRBJ2-1	TRBV27	TRBD2	many	CASSLSGDNEQFF	TGTGCCAGCAGTTTGAGCGGGGATAATGAGCAGTTCTTC
TRBJ2-2	TRBV6-1	.	.	CASRKDRLNTGELFF	TGTGCCAGCAGAAAAGACAGGCTGAACACCGGGGAGCTGTTTTTT
TRBJ1-1	TRBV20-1	TRBD1	many	CSARDPGTDTEAFF	TGCAGTGCTAGAGACCCCGGGACAGACACTGAAGCTTTCTTT
TRBJ2-7	TRBV3-1	TRBD1	many	CASSQTPGQGTPGQYF	TGTGCCAGCAGCCAGACACCGGGACAGGGCACCCCAGGGCAGTACTTC
TRBJ2-1	TRBV12-3/TRBV12-4	.	many	CASSFQSDEQFF	TGTGCCAGCAGTTTCCAGAGCGATGAGCAGTTCTTC
TRBJ1-6	TRBV30	TRBD1	many	CAWEETGVGTLHF	TGTGCCTGGGAGGAGACAGGGGTCGGGACCCTCCACTTT
TRBJ2-1	TRBV12-3/TRBV12-4	.	many	CASSFSSSEQFF	TGTGCCAGCAGTTTTAGTTCGAGTGAGCAGTTCTTC
TRBJ2-2	TRBV7-3	.	.	CASSLYVGTDGELFF	TGTGCCAGCAGCCTCTACGTGGGGACGGACGGGGAGCTGTTTTTT
TRBJ1-2	TRBV5-6	.	.	CASSTKGLGNYGYTF	TGTGCCAGCAGCACTAAGGGGCTTGGGAACTATGGCTACACCTTC
TRBJ1-2	TRBV12-3/TRBV12-4	.	many	CASRDTGNPYGYTF	TGTGCCAGCAGAGACACAGGGAATCCTTATGGCTACACCTTC
TRBJ2-7	TRBV3-1	TRBD2	.	CASSQDFWSGGYEQYF	TGTGCCAGCAGCCAAGATTTTTGGAGCGGGGGCTACGAGCAGTACTTC
TRBJ1-5	TRBV6-1	TRBD1	many	CASSTRRDSQPQHF	TGTGCCAGCAGTACGCGCAGGGACAGTCAGCCCCAGCATTTT
TRBJ1-6	TRBV12-5	.	many	CASGLRVPSYNSPLHF	TGTGCTAGTGGTTTGAGGGTGCCCTCCTATAATTCACCCCTCCACTTT
TRBJ1-5	TRBV6-4	TRBD1	.	CASSEVTDRGFSNQPQHF	TGTGCCAGCAGTGAAGTGACAGACAGGGGGTTTAGCAATCAGCCCCAGCATTTT
TRBJ1-5	TRBV6-1	.	.	CASTKIQPQHF	TGTGCCAGCACCAAGATTCAGCCCCAGCATTTT
TRBJ2-7	TRBV3-1	TRBD1	many	CASSPPGQSSYEQYF	TGTGCCAGCAGCCCCCCGGGACAGAGCTCCTACGAGCAGTACTTC
TRBJ2-7	TRBV20-1	.	many	CSAGTGYEQYF	TGCAGTGCTGGTACAGGGTACGAGCAGTACTTC
TRBJ2-1	TRBV30	TRBD1	many	CAFSLQGNIWDEQFF	TGTGCCTTTTCCCTACAGGGGAATATTTGGGATGAGCAGTTCTTC
TRBJ2-7	TRBV9	TRBD2	many	CASSLAGGPGEQYF	TGTGCCAGCAGCCTAGCGGGGGGGCCAGGCGAGCAGTACTTC
TRBJ1-4	TRBV12-3/TRBV12-4	.	many	CASSLSATTNEKLFF	TGTGCCAGCAGTTTATCGGCAACAACTAATGAAAAACTGTTTTTT
TRBJ2-5	TRBV18	TRBD1	many	CASSRVTGGASETQYF	TGTGCCAGCTCTCGAGTGACAGGGGGCGCATCGGAGACCCAGTACTTC
TRBJ2-7	TRBV2	.	many	CASSSIGFRGEQYF	TGTGCCAGCAGTTCGATTGGATTTAGAGGGGAGCAGTACTTC